The T cell receptor (beta chain) described here comes from a study of CD8 T cells in ankylosing spondylitis. In regard to this clonotype: The antigen remains undetermined.

Study results and limitations: The study looked at matched synovial fluid samples from ankylosing spondylitis patients. Disease-linked clones were reported to be significantly enriched there. Relatively scarce in peripheral blood, disease-linked clones were CD8+. Some of these motif variants have turned up before, in reports on reactive arthritis synovial fluid and blood. In ankylosing spondylitis blood, a motif of fewer than 10 highly homologous TCR beta variants appeared characteristic.

Making the TCR beta libraries involved quantitative 5'-RACE with molecular barcodes. Using its own MiXCR run on the 5' RACE reads, TCRdb lists one record per CDR3 protein. The repertoire holds around 490,000 distinct CDR3 sequences, under 5.5% seen once, with 3.5% in the top ten. Trimming cost V 3 bases and J 9 bases, with 18 bases left between them. Per germline, CDR1 MNHEY and CDR2 SVGAGI. The CDR3 has 15 amino acids. This clonotype originated in a male donor with ankylosing spondylitis. Input material: blood, either unsorted or a sorted T cell fraction (not recorded which). V and J are TRBV6-5 and TRBJ2-1, with D unclear. The CDR3 protein is CASSYWLPQPGEQFF. Written as DNA, the CDR3 is TGTGCCAGCAGTTATTGGCTTCCCCAGCCTGGTGAGCAGTTCTTC.